A selection of T cell receptor beta chains follows, all from one sample in a study of naive and memory T cell subsets. TCRdb ran MiXCR on the UMI-ligation and nested PCR reads and lists one entry per CDR3 protein. The sample shows tens of thousands of distinct CDR3 sequences, about 10% of them seen only once. The sample taken for sequencing was naive CD8+ T cells from blood. The receptors derive from a human donor in good health. CDR3s include the opening cysteine and the closing phenylalanine or tryptophan. D genes are given only for firm matches. Clone size is stated in some rows and not others, as once, few, many or a class when expanded.

j_call cdr3_length v_call clone_size d_call cdr3_aa cdr3_nt
TRBJ2-7 14 TRBV20-1 many NA CSARGGRGWLEQYF TGCAGTGCTAGAGGCGGCAGGGGTTGGCTCGAGCAGTACTTC
TRBJ2-3 18 TRBV20-1 NA TRBD2 CSASLGTSGLEGTDTQYF TGCAGTGCTAGCCTCGGGACTAGCGGTCTTGAGGGCACAGATACGCAGTATTTT
TRBJ2-7 13 TRBV27 many NA CASSLSPTYEQYF TGTGCCAGCAGTTTGAGTCCGACCTACGAGCAGTACTTC
TRBJ1-5 14 TRBV12-3/TRBV12-4 many NA CASSPSTDNQPQHF TGTGCCAGCAGTCCATCGACAGATAATCAGCCCCAGCATTTT
TRBJ1-1 13 TRBV27 NA TRBD1 CASSDRGNTEAFF TGTGCCAGCAGTGACAGGGGGAACACTGAAGCTTTCTTT
TRBJ2-1 18 TRBV29-1 NA TRBD2 CSVEGLAGGPESYNEQFF TGCAGCGTTGAAGGGTTAGCGGGAGGGCCGGAGTCCTACAATGAGCAGTTCTTC
TRBJ2-5 13 TRBV25-1 many NA CACGAGGRETQYF TGTGCCTGCGGGGCCGGAGGACGAGAGACCCAGTACTTC
TRBJ2-7 11 TRBV2 many NA CASCTEYEQYF TGTGCCAGCTGTACGGAGTACGAGCAGTACTTC
TRBJ2-1 14 TRBV29-1 few TRBD1 CSLGGQGLKDEQFF TGCAGCTTGGGGGGACAGGGGTTGAAGGATGAGCAGTTCTTC
TRBJ2-3 16 TRBV20-1 many TRBD1 CSARDRDRDFTDTQYF TGCAGTGCTAGAGATCGGGACAGGGATTTCACAGATACGCAGTATTTT
TRBJ2-1 16 TRBV20-1 many NA CSASLGTSSSSNEQFF TGCAGTGCTAGTTTGGGAACTAGTAGCAGTAGCAATGAGCAGTTCTTC
TRBJ2-7 16 TRBV20-1 many NA CSAIGSVGGSTYEQYF TGCAGTGCTATAGGCTCTGTGGGCGGGTCTACCTACGAGCAGTACTTC
TRBJ2-3 13 TRBV7-9 NA TRBD2 CASEAGSPDTQYF TGTGCGAGCGAAGCGGGATCCCCAGATACGCAGTATTTT
TRBJ2-1 14 TRBV7-9 many NA CASRPQTPYNEQFF TGTGCCAGCAGACCACAGACACCTTACAATGAGCAGTTCTTC
TRBJ2-7 16 TRBV20-1 NA NA CSARVFPGRTLYEQYF TGCAGTGCTAGAGTTTTCCCGGGACGGACCCTTTACGAGCAGTACTTC
TRBJ2-7 14 TRBV12-3/TRBV12-4 many TRBD1 CASSPGQGSDEQYF TGTGCCAGCAGTCCGGGACAGGGGTCCGACGAGCAGTACTTC
TRBJ2-5 19 TRBV6-1 few TRBD2 CASSGWTSGSGYILETQYF TGTGCCAGCAGTGGTTGGACTAGCGGGAGCGGTTATATTTTAGAGACCCAGTACTTC
TRBJ2-3 15 TRBV6-2/TRBV6-3 few NA CASSYRLTEGDTQYF TGTGCCAGCAGTTACAGATTAACGGAGGGTGATACGCAGTATTTT
TRBJ1-5 13 TRBV4-1 many NA CASSQDGGQPQHF TGCGCCAGCAGCCAAGATGGGGGGCAGCCCCAGCATTTT
TRBJ1-5 15 TRBV28 few TRBD1 CASTRQGASNQPQHF TGTGCCAGCACAAGACAGGGGGCCAGCAATCAGCCCCAGCATTTT
TRBJ2-1 13 TRBV10-3 few TRBD1 CAIEGDSYNEQFF TGTGCCATCGAAGGGGACAGCTACAATGAGCAGTTCTTC
TRBJ2-7 11 TRBV20-1 many NA CSASQGSEQYF TGCAGTGCTAGTCAGGGCTCCGAGCAGTACTTC
TRBJ2-1 22 TRBV5-6 NA TRBD1 CASSYSIPAGGFGEDSYNEQFF TGTGCCAGCAGCTACTCCATTCCTGCAGGGGGCTTTGGGGAGGACTCCTACAATGAGCAGTTCTTC
TRBJ2-1 18 TRBV20-1 NA NA CSARASERLGGSYNEQFF TGCAGTGCTAGAGCCTCCGAACGTCTTGGCGGGTCCTACAATGAGCAGTTCTTC
TRBJ2-7 15 TRBV27 NA TRBD2 CASSLSAGGFYEQYF TGTGCCAGCAGTTTATCGGCGGGGGGATTCTACGAGCAGTACTTC
TRBJ2-7 14 TRBV5-1 many TRBD1 CASRIDRGSYEQYF TGCGCCAGCCGTATCGACAGGGGCTCCTACGAGCAGTACTTC
TRBJ2-7 13 TRBV6-6 few NA CASSYWPRDEQYF TGTGCCAGCAGTTACTGGCCGAGGGACGAGCAGTACTTC
TRBJ2-1 17 TRBV7-8 many NA CASSLWGVAGSYNEQFF TGTGCCAGCAGCTTATGGGGCGTAGCCGGCTCCTACAATGAGCAGTTCTTC
TRBJ2-1 15 TRBV2 few NA CASSGDTSQYNEQFF TGTGCCAGCAGTGGCGACACCAGTCAGTACAATGAGCAGTTCTTC
TRBJ2-3 13 TRBV30 many NA CAWSDHSTDTQYF TGTGCCTGGAGTGACCACAGCACAGATACGCAGTATTTT
TRBJ2-1 14 TRBV28 NA TRBD1 CASKRDRGHNEQFF TGTGCCAGCAAGCGGGACAGGGGCCACAATGAGCAGTTCTTC
TRBJ2-5 13 TRBV20-1 NA NA CSASAGTQETQYF TGCAGTGCTAGTGCAGGCACCCAAGAGACCCAGTACTTC
TRBJ2-7 12 TRBV29-1 few NA CSVGGATYEQYF TGCAGCGTTGGCGGGGCGACCTACGAGCAGTACTTC
TRBJ2-7 14 TRBV7-9 NA NA CASSLPAETYEQYF TGTGCCAGCAGCTTGCCGGCAGAGACCTACGAGCAGTACTTC
TRBJ2-7 13 TRBV23-1 NA NA CASRNPHLGEQYF TGCGCCAGCAGAAATCCTCATTTGGGGGAGCAGTACTTC
TRBJ2-1 16 TRBV11-1 NA TRBD1 CASSASGTAPYNEQFF TGTGCCAGCAGCGCCTCCGGGACAGCGCCCTACAATGAGCAGTTCTTC
TRBJ1-1 13 TRBV12-3/TRBV12-4 NA NA CASSLDRGTEAFF TGTGCCAGCAGTTTAGACAGAGGCACTGAAGCTTTCTTT
TRBJ2-1 17 TRBV1 NA NA CTSSPGRWTSGRNEQFF TGCACCAGCAGCCCGGGGCGGTGGACTAGCGGAAGGAATGAGCAGTTCTTC
TRBJ2-7 11 TRBV19 NA NA CASSILYEQYF TGTGCCAGTAGTATACTCTACGAGCAGTACTTC
TRBJ2-2 16 TRBV5-4 NA NA CASTKGWAPDTGELFF TGTGCCAGCACGAAAGGGTGGGCCCCAGACACCGGGGAGCTGTTTTTT
TRBJ2-1 16 TRBV7-3 few NA CASSLTLGEANNEQFF TGTGCCAGCAGCTTAACGTTAGGGGAGGCTAACAATGAGCAGTTCTTC
TRBJ1-1 15 TRBV29-1 NA NA CSVEDTTIRDTEAFF TGCAGCGTTGAAGATACCACCATCCGGGACACTGAAGCTTTCTTT
TRBJ1-1 16 TRBV9 NA NA CASTRQSTADNTEAFF TGTGCCAGTACTCGGCAGTCGACGGCGGATAACACTGAAGCTTTCTTT